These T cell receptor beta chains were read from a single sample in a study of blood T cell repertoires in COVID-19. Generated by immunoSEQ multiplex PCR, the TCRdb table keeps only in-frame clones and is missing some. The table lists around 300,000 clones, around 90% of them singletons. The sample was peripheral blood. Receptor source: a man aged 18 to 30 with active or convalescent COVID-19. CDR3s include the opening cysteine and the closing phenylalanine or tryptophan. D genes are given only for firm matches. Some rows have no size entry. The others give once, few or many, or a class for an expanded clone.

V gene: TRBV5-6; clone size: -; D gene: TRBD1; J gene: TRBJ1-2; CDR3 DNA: TGTGCCAGCAGCTTAGCACAGGGGGCGGCTAACTATGGCTACACCTTC; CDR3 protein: CASSLAQGAANYGYTF
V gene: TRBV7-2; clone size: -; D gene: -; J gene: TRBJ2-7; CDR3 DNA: TGTGCCAGCAGCTTATTTGGGTCCGCGGTCTCCTACGAGCAGTACTTC; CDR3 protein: CASSLFGSAVSYEQYF
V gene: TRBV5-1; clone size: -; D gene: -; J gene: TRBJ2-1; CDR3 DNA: TGCGCCAGCAGCTTGGTGGGGAGTAACTCCTACAATGAGCAGTTCTTC; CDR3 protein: CASSLVGSNSYNEQFF
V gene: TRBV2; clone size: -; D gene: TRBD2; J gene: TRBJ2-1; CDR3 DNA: TGTGCCAGCACTATAAGCGGGAGAAACAATGAGCAGTTCTTC; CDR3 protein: CASTISGRNNEQFF
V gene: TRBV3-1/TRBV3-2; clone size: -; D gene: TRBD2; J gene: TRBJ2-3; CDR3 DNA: TGTGCCAGCAGCCAAGAGCCGCGCGGGAGTAGAACAGATACGCAGTATTTT; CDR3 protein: CASSQEPRGSRTDTQYF
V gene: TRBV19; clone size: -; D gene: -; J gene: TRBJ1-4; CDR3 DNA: TGTGCCAGTAGTATACTCTCCCCGTCTGCAACTAATGAAAAACTGTTTTTT; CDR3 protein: CASSILSPSATNEKLFF
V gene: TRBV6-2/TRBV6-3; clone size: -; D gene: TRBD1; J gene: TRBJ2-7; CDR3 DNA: TGTGCCAGCAGTTACCGGAGACAGGGCTACGAGCAGTACTTC; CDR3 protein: CASSYRRQGYEQYF
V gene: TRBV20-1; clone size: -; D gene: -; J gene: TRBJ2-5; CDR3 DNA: TGCAGTGCTTGGAGGAAAGAGACCCAGTACTTC; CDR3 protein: CSAWRKETQYF
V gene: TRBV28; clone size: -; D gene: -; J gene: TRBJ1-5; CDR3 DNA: TGTGCCAGCAGTTTCCTGCAGGGTATGCAGCCCCAGCATTTT; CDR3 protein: CASSFLQGMQPQHF
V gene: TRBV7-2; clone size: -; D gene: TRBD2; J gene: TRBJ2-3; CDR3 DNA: TGTGCCAGCAGCTTACGGGGGGCAGATACGCAGTATTTT; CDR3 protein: CASSLRGADTQYF
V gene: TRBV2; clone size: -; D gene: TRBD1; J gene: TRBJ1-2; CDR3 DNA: TGTGCCAGCAGTGAAAGACGACAGGGGAACTATGGCTACACCTTC; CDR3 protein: CASSERRQGNYGYTF
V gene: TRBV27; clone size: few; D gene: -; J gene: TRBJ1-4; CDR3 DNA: TGTGCCAGCAGTTCCTACCGTCGGGGTACTAATGAAAAACTGTTTTTT; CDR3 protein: CASSSYRRGTNEKLFF
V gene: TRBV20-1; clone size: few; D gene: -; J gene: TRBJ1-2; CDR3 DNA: TGCAGTGCTAGTACCAGGGTTAATGGCTACACCTTC; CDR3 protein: CSASTRVNGYTF
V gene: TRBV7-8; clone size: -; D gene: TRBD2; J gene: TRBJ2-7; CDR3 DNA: TGTGCCAGCAGCTTAGCGGGGAGGGGTTACGAGCAGTACTTC; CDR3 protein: CASSLAGRGYEQYF
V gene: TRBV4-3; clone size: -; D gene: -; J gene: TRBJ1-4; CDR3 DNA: TGCGCCAGCAGCCAAGATTGGCAGGTGGATGAAAAACTGTTTTTT; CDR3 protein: CASSQDWQVDEKLFF
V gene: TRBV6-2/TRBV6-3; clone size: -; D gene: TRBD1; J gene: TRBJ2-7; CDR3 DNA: TGTGCCAGCAGCCCTACCCTTTCGGACAGGTGGAACGAGCAGTACTTC; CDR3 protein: CASSPTLSDRWNEQYF
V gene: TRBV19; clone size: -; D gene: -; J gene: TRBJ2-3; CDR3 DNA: TGTGCCAGTAGTATAGGTTCGAGCACGGATACGCAGTATTTT; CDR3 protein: CASSIGSSTDTQYF
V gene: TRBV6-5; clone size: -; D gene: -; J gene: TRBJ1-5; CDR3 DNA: TGTGCCAGCAGCCCAGGGAGCAATCAGCCCCAGCATTTT; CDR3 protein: CASSPGSNQPQHF